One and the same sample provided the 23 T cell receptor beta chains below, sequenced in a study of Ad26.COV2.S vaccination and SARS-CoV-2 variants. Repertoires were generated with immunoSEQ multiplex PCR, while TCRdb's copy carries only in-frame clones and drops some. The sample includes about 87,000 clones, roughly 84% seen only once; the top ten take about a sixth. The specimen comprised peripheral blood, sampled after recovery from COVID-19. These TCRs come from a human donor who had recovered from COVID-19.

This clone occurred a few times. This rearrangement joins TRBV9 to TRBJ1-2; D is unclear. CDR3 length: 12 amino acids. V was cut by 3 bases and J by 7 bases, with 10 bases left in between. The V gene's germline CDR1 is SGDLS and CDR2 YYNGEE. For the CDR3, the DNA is TGTGCCAGCAGCGCAGACAAGGGTGGCTACACCTTC. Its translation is CASSADKGGYTF.

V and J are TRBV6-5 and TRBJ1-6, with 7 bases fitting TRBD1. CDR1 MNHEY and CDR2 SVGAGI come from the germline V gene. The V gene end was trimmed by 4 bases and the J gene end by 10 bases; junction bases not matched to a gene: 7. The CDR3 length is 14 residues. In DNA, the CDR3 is TGTGCCAGCAGTTCGCCCCAGGGGGGATCACCCCTCCACTTT. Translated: CASSSPQGGSPLHF.

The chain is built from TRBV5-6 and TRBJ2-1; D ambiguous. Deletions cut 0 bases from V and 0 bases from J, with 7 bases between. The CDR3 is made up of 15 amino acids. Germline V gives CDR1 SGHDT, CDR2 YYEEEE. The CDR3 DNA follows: TGTGCCAGCAGCTTGGGTCTAGGCTCCTACAATGAGCAGTTCTTC. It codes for CASSLGLGSYNEQFF. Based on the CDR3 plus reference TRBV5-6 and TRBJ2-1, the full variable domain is DAGVTQSPTHLIKTRGQQVTLRCSPKSGHDTVSWYQQALGQGPQFIFQYYEEEERQRGNFPDRFSGHQFPNYSSELNVNALLLGDSALYLCASSLGLGSYNEQFFGPGTRLTVL.

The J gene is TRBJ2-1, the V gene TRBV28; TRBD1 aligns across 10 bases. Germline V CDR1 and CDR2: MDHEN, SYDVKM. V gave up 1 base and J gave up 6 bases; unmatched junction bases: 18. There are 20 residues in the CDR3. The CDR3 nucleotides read TGTGCCAGCAGTTTATTTAGGGACAGGGGTCAGCTAATAGTATCCAATGAGCAGTTCTTC. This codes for CASSLFRDRGQLIVSNEQFF. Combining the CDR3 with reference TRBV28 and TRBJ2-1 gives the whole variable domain DVKVTQSSRYLVKRTGEKVFLECVQDMDHENMFWYRQDPGLGLRLIYFSYDVKMKEKGDIPEGYSVSREKKERFSLILESASTNQTSMYLCASSLFRDRGQLIVSNEQFFGPGTRLTVL.

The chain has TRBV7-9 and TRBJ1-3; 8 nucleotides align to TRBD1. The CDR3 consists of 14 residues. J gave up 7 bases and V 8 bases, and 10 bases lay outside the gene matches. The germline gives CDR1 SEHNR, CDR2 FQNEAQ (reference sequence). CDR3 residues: CASGKDRVGNTIYF. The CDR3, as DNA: TGTGCCAGCGGCAAGGACAGGGTAGGGAACACCATATATTTT.

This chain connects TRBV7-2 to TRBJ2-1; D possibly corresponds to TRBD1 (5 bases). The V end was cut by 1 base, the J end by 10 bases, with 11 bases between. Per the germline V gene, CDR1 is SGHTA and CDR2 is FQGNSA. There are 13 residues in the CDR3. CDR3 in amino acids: CASSLGTIQEQFF. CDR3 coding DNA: TGTGCCAGCAGCTTAGGGACAATCCAAGAGCAGTTCTTC.

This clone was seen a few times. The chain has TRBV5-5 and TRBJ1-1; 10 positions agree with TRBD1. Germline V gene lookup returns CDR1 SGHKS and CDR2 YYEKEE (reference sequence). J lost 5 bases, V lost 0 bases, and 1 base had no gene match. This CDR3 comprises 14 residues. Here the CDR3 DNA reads TGTGCCAGCAGCTTGGAGGGACAGGGGACTGAAGCTTTCTTT. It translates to CASSLEGQGTEAFF.

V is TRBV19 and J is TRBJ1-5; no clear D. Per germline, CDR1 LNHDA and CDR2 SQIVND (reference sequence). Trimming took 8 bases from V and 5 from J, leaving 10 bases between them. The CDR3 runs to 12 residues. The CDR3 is CASEVGDQPQHF. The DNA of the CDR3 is TGTGCCAGTGAGGTCGGGGATCAGCCCCAGCATTTT.

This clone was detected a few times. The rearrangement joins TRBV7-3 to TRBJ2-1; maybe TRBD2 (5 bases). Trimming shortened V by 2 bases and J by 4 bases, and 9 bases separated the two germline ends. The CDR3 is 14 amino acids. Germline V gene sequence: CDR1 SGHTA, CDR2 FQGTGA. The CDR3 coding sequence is TGTGCCAGCAGCTTAGAGGGAGTGTACAATGAGCAGTTCTTC. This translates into CASSLEGVYNEQFF. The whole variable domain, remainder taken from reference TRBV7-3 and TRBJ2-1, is GAGVSQTPSNKVTEKGKYVELRCDPISGHTALYWYRQSLGQGPEFLIYFQGTGAADDSGLPNDRFFAVRPEGSVSTLKIQRTERGDSAVYLCASSLEGVYNEQFFGPGTRLTVL.

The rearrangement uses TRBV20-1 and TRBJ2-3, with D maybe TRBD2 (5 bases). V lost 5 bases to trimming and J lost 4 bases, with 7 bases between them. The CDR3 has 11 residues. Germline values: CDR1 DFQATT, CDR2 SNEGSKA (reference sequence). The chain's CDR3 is CSALLADTQYF. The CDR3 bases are TGCAGTGCTTTACTAGCAGATACGCAGTATTTT.

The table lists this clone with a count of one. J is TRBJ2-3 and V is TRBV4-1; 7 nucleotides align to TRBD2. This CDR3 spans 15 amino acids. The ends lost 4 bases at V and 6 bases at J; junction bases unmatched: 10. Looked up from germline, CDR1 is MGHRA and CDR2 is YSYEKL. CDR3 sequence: CASSPDGLGGDTQYF. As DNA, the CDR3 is TGCGCCAGCAGCCCCGACGGACTCGGGGGGGATACGCAGTATTTT.

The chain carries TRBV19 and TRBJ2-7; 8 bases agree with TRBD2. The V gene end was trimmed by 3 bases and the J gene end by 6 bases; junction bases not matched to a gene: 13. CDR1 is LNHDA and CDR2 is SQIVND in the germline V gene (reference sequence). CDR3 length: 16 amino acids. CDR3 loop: CASSMNAGLGVSEQYF. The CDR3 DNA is TGTGCCAGTAGTATGAACGCGGGACTAGGTGTCTCCGAGCAGTACTTC.

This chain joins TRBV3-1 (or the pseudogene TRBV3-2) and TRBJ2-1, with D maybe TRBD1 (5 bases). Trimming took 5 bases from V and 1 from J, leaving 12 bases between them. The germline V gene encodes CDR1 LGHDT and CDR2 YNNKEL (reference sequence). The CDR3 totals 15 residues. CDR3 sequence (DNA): TGTGCCAGCAGCGAAAGGGGCGTATCCTACAATGAGCAGTTCTTC. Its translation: CASSERGVSYNEQFF.

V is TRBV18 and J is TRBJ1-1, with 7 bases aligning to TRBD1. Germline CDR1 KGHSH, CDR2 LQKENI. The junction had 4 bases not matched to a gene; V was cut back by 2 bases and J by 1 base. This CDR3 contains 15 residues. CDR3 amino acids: CASSPARQGNTEAFF. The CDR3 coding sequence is TGTGCCAGCTCACCAGCTCGACAGGGGAACACTGAAGCTTTCTTT. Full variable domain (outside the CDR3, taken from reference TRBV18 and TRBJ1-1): NAGVMQNPRHLVRRRGQEARLRCSPMKGHSHVYWYRQLPEEGLKFMVYLQKENIIDESGMPKERFSAEFPKEGPSILRIQQVVRGDSAAYFCASSPARQGNTEAFFGQGTRLTVV.

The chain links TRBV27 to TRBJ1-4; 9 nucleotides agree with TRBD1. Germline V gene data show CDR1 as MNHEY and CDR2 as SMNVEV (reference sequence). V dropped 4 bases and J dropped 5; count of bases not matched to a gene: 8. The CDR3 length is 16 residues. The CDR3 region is CASSSPAGQGNEKLFF. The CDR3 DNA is TGTGCCAGCAGTTCCCCCGCGGGACAGGGAAATGAAAAACTGTTTTTT.

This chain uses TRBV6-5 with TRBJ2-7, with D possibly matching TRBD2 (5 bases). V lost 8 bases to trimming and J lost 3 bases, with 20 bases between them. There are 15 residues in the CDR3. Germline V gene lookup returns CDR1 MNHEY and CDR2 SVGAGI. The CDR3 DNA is TGTGCCAGCGCTTTGCTAGCCCTGGGATTCTACGAGCAGTACTTC. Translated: CASALLALGFYEQYF.

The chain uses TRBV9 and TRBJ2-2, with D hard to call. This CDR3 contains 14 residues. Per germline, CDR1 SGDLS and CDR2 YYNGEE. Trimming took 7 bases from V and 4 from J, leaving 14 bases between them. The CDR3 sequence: CASQGSGFTGELFF. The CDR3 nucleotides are TGTGCCAGCCAAGGGTCCGGGTTCACCGGGGAGCTGTTTTTT.

Here the CDR3 reads CASSRTEAFF. In DNA, the CDR3 is TGTGCCAGCAGTCGGACTGAAGCTTTCTTT. The chain joins TRBV12-3 or TRBV12-4 to TRBJ1-1; no clear D. Between the trimmed V and J ends, which lost 5 bases and 5 bases, there was a span of 3 bases. The CDR3 sequence is 10 residues long.

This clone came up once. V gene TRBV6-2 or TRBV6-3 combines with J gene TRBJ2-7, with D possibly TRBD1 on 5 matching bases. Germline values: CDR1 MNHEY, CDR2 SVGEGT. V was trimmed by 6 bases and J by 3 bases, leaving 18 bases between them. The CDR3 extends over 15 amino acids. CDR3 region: CASSQTGAGNYEQYF. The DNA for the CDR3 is TGTGCCAGCAGCCAAACTGGGGCAGGAAACTACGAGCAGTACTTC.

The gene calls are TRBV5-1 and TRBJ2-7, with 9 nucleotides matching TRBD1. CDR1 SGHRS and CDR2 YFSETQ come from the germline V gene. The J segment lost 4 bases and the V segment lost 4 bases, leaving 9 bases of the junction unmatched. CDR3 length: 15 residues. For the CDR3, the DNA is TGCGCCAGCAGCCCCTCGACAGGGGGGCCTTACGAGCAGTACTTC. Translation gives CASSPSTGGPYEQYF.

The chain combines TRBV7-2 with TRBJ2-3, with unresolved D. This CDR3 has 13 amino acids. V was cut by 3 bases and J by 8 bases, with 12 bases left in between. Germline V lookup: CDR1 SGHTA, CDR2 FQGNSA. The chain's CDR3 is CASSFAGSPTQYF. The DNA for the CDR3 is TGTGCCAGCAGCTTTGCCGGCAGTCCTACGCAGTATTTT. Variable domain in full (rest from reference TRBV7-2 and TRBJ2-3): GAGVSQSPSNKVTEKGKDVELRCDPISGHTALYWYRQSLGQGLEFLIYFQGNSAPDKSGLPSDRFSAERTGGSVSTLTIQRTQQEDSAVYLCASSFAGSPTQYFGPGTRLTVL.

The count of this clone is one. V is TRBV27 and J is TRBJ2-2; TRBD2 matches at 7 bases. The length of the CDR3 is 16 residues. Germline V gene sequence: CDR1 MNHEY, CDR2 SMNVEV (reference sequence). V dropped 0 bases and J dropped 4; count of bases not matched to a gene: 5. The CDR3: CASSLSGTIPTGELFF. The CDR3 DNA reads TGTGCCAGCAGTTTATCCGGGACTATCCCCACCGGGGAGCTGTTTTTT.

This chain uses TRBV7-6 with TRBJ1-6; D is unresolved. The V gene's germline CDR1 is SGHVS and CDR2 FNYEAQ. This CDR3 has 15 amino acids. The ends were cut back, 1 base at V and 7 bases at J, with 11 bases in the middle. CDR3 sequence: CASSLEATNNSPLHF. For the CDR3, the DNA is TGTGCCAGCAGCTTAGAGGCGACGAACAATTCACCCCTCCACTTT.